This T cell receptor beta chain was recovered during a study of T cell changes during pregnancy in multiple sclerosis (dated by TCRdb to the late 2010s). For the wider study: The study examined how the T cell repertoire changed over the course of pregnancy in women with multiple sclerosis.

Details on this clone: No antigen is known for it. No base qualities exist here, and no much larger clone lies one base off it.

Counted from cysteine to phenylalanine, this CDR3 has 17 amino acids. CDR3 DNA is the only sequence kept; it has 51 bases, read in frame from the first base. Unmatched junction bases come to 8, with V trimmed by 5 bases and J by 0 bases. CDR1 and CDR2 are read off the germline V gene as SNHLY and FYNNEI. The library was produced with the immunoSEQ multiplex PCR assay. TCRdb carries this immuneACCESS record with in-frame sequences only. Its versions omit some clonotypes, under half of them owing to an unresolved V gene in the studies checked, with the rest unexplained. The sample includes around 100,000 clones, with roughly 90% observed a single time. Jointly, the top ten make up approximately 3.5% of the sample.

The origin of this receptor is a female donor with multiple sclerosis, enrolled in a pregnancy study. The sequence joins TRBV2 to TRBJ2-1, with 9 middle bases fitting TRBD2. Sequenced material: peripheral blood, taken after pregnancy. The DNA is as follows: TGTGCCAGCAGTCCCTTAGCGGGAGAGAGCTCCTACAATGAGCAGTTCTTC. Translated, this gives CASSPLAGESSYNEQFF.